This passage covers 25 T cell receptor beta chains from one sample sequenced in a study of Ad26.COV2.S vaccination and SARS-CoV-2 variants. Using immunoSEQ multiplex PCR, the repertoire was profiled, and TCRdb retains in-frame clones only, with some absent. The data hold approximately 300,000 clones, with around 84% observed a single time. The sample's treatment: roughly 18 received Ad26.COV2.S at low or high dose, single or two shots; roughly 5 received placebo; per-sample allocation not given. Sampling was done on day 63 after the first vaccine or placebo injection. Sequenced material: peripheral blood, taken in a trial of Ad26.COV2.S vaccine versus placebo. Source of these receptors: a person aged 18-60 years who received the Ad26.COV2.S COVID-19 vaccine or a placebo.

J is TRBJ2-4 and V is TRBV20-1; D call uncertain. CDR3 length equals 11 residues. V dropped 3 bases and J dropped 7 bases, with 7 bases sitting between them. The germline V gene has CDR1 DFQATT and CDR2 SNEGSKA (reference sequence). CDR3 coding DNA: TGCAGTGCTAGTATCGGGAACATTCAGTACTTC. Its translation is CSASIGNIQYF.

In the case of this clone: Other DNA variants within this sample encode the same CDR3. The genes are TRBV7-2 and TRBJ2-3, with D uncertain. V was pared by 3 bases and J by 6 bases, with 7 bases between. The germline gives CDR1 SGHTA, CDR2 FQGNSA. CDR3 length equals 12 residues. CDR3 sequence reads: CASSLPTDTQYF. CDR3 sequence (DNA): TGTGCCAGCAGCTTGCCGACGGATACGCAGTATTTT.

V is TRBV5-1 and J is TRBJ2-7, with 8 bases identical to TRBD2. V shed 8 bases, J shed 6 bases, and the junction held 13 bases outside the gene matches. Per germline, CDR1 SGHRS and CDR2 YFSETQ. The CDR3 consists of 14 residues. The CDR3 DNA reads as TGCGCCAGTAGAGCGGGACACGCGGGGGGCGAGCAGTACTTC. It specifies CASRAGHAGGEQYF.

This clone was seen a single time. DNA for the CDR3: TGTGCCAGCAGCCCGACTGCGGGCTCGCTTACGCAGTATTTT. Protein product: CASSPTAGSLTQYF. The genes are TRBV7-9 and TRBJ2-3; possibly TRBD2 for D (5 bases). Trimming shortened V by 5 bases and J by 8 bases, and 17 bases separated the two germline ends. The CDR3 is 14 amino acids. Germline loops: CDR1 SEHNR, CDR2 FQNEAQ (reference sequence).

CDR3 protein: CASRKNEQFF. CDR3 DNA: TGTGCCAGCAGAAAGAATGAGCAGTTCTTC. The V call is TRBV6-5, the J call TRBJ2-1; D is unclear. The CDR3 is made up of 10 amino acids. With 6 bases removed from V and 7 bases from J, the gap between germline ends came to 4 bases. The V gene's germline CDR1 is MNHEY and CDR2 SVGAGI.

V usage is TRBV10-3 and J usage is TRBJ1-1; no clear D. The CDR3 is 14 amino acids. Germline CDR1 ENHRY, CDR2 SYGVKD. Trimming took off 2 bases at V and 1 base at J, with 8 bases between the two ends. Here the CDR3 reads CAISEARGNTEAFF. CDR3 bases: TGTGCCATCAGTGAGGCGCGGGGGAACACTGAAGCTTTCTTT.

CDR3 coding DNA: TGTGCCAGCAGTCAGGGCACTGAAGCTTTCTTT. The encoded protein is CASSQGTEAFF. The chain links TRBV6-5 to TRBJ1-1; TRBD1 might be the D (5 bases). The ends were cut back, 5 bases at V and 4 bases at J, with 5 bases in the middle. CDR1 and CDR2 from the germline V gene are MNHEY and SVGAGI. This CDR3 region has 11 residues.

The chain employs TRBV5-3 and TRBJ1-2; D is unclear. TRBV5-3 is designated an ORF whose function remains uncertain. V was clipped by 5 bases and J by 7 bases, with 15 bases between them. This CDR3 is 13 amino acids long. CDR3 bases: TGTGCCAGAAGGGGCAACAGCCCGTCTGGCTACACCTTC. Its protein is CARRGNSPSGYTF.

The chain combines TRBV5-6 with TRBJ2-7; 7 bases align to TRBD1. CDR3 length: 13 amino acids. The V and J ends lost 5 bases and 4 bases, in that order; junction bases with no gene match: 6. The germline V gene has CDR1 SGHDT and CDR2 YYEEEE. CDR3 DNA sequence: TGTGCCAGCAGAAGACAGGGTGGGTACGAGCAGTACTTC. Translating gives CASRRQGGYEQYF.

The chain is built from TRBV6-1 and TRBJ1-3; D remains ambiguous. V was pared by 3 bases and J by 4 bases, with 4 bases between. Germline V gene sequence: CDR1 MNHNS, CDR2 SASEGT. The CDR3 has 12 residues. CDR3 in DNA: TGTGCCAGCAGTGAGGGGGGAAACACCATATATTTT. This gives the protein CASSEGGNTIYF.

CDR3 residues: CASRDSGGLYEQFF. CDR3 nucleotide sequence: TGTGCCAGCAGGGATAGCGGGGGGCTGTATGAGCAGTTCTTC. The chain is built from TRBV2 and TRBJ2-1; TRBD2 aligns across 10 bases. Germline lookup yields CDR1 SNHLY and CDR2 FYNNEI. CDR3 size: 14 residues. V trimming: 6 bases; J trimming: 8 bases; junction bases outside the gene matches: 7.

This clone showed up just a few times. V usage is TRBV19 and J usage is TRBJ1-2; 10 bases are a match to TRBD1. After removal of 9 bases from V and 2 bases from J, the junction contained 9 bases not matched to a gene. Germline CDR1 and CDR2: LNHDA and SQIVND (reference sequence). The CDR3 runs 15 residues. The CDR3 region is CASSGTGVTNYGYTF. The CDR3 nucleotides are TGTGCCAGCTCCGGGACAGGGGTTACAAACTATGGCTACACCTTC.

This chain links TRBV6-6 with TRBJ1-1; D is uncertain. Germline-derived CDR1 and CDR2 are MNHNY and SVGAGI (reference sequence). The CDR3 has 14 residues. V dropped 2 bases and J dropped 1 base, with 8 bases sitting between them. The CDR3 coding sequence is TGTGCCAGCAGTTACGAAGTAACGAACACTGAAGCTTTCTTT. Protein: CASSYEVTNTEAFF.

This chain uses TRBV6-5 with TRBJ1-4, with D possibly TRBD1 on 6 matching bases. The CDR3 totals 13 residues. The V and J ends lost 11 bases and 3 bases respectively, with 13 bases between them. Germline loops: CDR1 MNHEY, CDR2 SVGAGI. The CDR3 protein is CAASGGPNEKLFF. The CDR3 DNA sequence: TGTGCCGCTTCGGGGGGGCCTAATGAAAAACTGTTTTTT.

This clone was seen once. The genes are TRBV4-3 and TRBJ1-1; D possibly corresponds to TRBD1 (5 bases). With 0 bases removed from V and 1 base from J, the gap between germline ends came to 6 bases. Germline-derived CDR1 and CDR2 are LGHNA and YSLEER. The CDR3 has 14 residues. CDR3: CASSQDTGNTEAFF. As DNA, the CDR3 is TGCGCCAGCAGCCAAGATACAGGGAACACTGAAGCTTTCTTT.

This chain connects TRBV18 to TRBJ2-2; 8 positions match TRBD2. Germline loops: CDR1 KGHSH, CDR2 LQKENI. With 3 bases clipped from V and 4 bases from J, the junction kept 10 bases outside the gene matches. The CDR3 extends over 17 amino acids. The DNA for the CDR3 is TGTGCCAGCTCACCTTTAGCGGGAAAACTTTCCACCGGGGAGCTGTTTTTT. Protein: CASSPLAGKLSTGELFF.

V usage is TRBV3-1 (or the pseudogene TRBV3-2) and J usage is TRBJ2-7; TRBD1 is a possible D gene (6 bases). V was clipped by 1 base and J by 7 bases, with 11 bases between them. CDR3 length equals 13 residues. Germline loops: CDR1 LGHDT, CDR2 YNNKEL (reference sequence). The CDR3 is CASSQGGTWEQYF. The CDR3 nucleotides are TGTGCCAGCAGCCAAGGAGGGACATGGGAGCAGTACTTC.

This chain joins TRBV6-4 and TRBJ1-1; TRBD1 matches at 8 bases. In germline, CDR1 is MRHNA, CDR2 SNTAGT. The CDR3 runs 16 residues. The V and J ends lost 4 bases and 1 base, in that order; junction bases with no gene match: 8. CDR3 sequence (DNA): TGTGCCAGCAGTGCCGAATCCGGGACAGGGAACACTGAAGCTTTCTTT. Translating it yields CASSAESGTGNTEAFF.

The CDR3 nucleotides read TGTGCCAGCTCAAGAAGTGTCGAGAAAAGGGCAGCTAACTATGGCTACACCTTC. Translating gives CASSRSVEKRAANYGYTF. The V and J genes are TRBV18 and TRBJ1-2, with D uncertain. V lost 5 bases and J lost 0, with 22 bases in between. The CDR3 loop spans 18 amino acids. Germline loops: CDR1 KGHSH, CDR2 LQKENI. Full variable domain (rest looked up from reference TRBV18 and TRBJ1-2): NAGVMQNPRHLVRRRGQEARLRCSPMKGHSHVYWYRQLPEEGLKFMVYLQKENIIDESGMPKERFSAEFPKEGPSILRIQQVVRGDSAAYFCASSRSVEKRAANYGYTFGSGTRLTVV.

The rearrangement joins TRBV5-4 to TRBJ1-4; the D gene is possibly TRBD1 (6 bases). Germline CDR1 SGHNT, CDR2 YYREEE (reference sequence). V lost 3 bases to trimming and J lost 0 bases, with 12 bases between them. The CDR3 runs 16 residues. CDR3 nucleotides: TGTGCCAGCAGCTCGGACAGCCGTGCAACTAATGAAAAACTGTTTTTT. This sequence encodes CASSSDSRATNEKLFF.

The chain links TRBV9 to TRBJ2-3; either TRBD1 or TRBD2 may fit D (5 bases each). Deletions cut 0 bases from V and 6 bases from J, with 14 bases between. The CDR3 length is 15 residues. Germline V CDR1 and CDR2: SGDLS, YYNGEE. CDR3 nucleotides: TGTGCCAGCAGCGTAGTTGTGGGGCGGAGGGATACGCAGTATTTT. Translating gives CASSVVVGRRDTQYF. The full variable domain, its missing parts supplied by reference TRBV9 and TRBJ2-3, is DSGVTQTPKHLITATGQRVTLRCSPRSGDLSVYWYQQSLDQGLQFLIQYYNGEERAKGNILERFSAQQFPDLHSELNLSSLELGDSALYFCASSVVVGRRDTQYFGPGTRLTVL.

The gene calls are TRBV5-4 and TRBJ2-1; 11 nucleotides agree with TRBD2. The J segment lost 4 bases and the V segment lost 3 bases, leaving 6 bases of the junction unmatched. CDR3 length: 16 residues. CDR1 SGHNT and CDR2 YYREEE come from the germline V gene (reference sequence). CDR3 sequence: CASSSHGTSGYNEQFF. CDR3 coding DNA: TGTGCCAGCAGCTCACACGGGACTAGCGGTTACAATGAGCAGTTCTTC.

The CDR3 DNA is TGTGCCAGCAGCCCTACAAGGGTCGTCTATAATTCACCCCTCCACTTT. This sequence encodes CASSPTRVVYNSPLHF. The chain employs TRBV7-2 and TRBJ1-6, with D uncertain. Per germline, CDR1 SGHTA and CDR2 FQGNSA. There are 16 residues in the CDR3. Deletions cut 5 bases from V and 3 bases from J, with 14 bases between. Looking up the rest from reference TRBV7-2 and TRBJ1-6 gives the full variable domain: GAGVSQSPSNKVTEKGKDVELRCDPISGHTALYWYRQSLGQGLEFLIYFQGNSAPDKSGLPSDRFSAERTGGSVSTLTIQRTQQEDSAVYLCASSPTRVVYNSPLHFGNGTRLTVT.

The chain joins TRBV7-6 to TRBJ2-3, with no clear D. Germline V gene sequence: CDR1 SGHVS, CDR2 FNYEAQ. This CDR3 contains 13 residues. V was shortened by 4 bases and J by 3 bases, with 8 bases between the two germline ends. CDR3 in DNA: TGTGCCAGCAGCTCCCCATGGACAGATACGCAGTATTTT. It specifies CASSSPWTDTQYF.

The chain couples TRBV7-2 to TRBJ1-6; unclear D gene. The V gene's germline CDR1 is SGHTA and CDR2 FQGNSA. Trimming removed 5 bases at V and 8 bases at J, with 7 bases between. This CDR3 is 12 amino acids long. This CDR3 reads CASSPPDSPLHF. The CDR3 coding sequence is TGTGCCAGCAGCCCTCCGGATTCACCCCTCCACTTT.